The sequence of this T cell receptor (beta chain) was determined in a study of T cell responses to AZD1222 COVID-19 vaccine. Overall study results and limits: At baseline, seropositivity was found in only a handful of AZD1222 recipients. Clonal diversity was possibly underestimated; the donors were predominantly white British and more often female. Samples come after the peak T cell response, not at day 14.

Sequencing was performed with immunoSEQ multiplex PCR; in TCRdb, only in-frame clones are kept and a portion is missing. The sample holds approximately 100,000 clones, over 75% seen once. As to this clone: Its antigen remains unidentified.

The receptor was derived from an adult in good health. The input for sequencing was peripheral blood, taken on day 0 of MenACWY control vaccination.

Here the CDR3 reads CATSPGASSYNEQFF. The CDR3 bases are TGTGCCACTTCCCCCGGGGCGAGCTCCTACAATGAGCAGTTCTTC. The V gene is TRBV5-4, the J gene TRBJ2-1; D possibly uses TRBD1 or TRBD2 (5 bases each). Germline loops: CDR1 SGHNT, CDR2 YYREEE (reference sequence). Trimming stripped 9 bases from V and 0 bases from J, with 16 bases between. The CDR3 covers 15 residues.